Listed here are 21 T cell receptor beta chains from one sample, sequenced in a study of OX40 agonist ivuxolimab in advanced cancers. Profiling relied on immunoSEQ multiplex PCR, and the TCRdb table lists in-frame clones only, not all of them. The sample carries approximately 10,000 clones, 85% to 90% recorded once. Specimen: CD4+ or CD8+ T cells sorted from blood, collected in a trial of the OX40 agonist ivuxolimab. Receptors were obtained from an adult with an advanced solid tumor such as melanoma, head and neck, liver or kidney cancer.

The rearrangement links TRBV6-5 to TRBJ1-1, with a possible D match to TRBD1 (6 bases). The CDR3 covers 15 residues. V dropped 0 bases and J dropped 1 base, with 9 bases sitting between them. In germline, CDR1 is MNHEY, CDR2 SVGAGI. The DNA of the CDR3 is TGTGCCAGCAGTTACTCGCCGACAGGGAACACTGAAGCTTTCTTT. Encoded protein: CASSYSPTGNTEAFF.

The chain carries TRBV5-1 and TRBJ1-2; D unresolved. The CDR3 length is 12 residues. The germline V gene has CDR1 SGHRS and CDR2 YFSETQ. The V and J ends lost 0 bases and 6 bases respectively, with 6 bases between them. CDR3 coding DNA: TGCGCCAGCAGCTTGGGGGCGGATGGCTACACCTTC. This gives the protein CASSLGADGYTF.

The CDR3 DNA reads TGTGCCAGCAGCTTGCTCGGCGGAGAAGAGACCCAGTACTTC. As protein: CASSLLGGEETQYF. The V call is TRBV5-4, the J call TRBJ2-5; D gene unclear. CDR3 length equals 14 residues. Germline V gene data show CDR1 as SGHNT and CDR2 as YYREEE (reference sequence). V lost 1 base and J 3 bases, leaving 10 bases between the germline ends.

The chain joins TRBV10-3 to TRBJ1-3, with unresolved D. This CDR3 region has 16 residues. V was pared by 2 bases and J by 0 bases, with 11 bases between. Germline V gene sequence: CDR1 ENHRY, CDR2 SYGVKD. CDR3 nucleotides: TGTGCCATCAGTGAGCCGATTCTGAGCTCTGGAAACACCATATATTTT. It translates to CAISEPILSSGNTIYF.

This clone counts as medium-sized. The V and J genes are TRBV2 and TRBJ2-7, with D perhaps matching TRBD1 (6 bases). The ends were cut back, 2 bases at V and 2 bases at J, with 13 bases in the middle. From germline, CDR1 is SNHLY and CDR2 FYNNEI. The CDR3 length is 15 residues. The CDR3 bases are TGTGCCAGCAGTGAATCGTGGGGGCAGACCTACGAGCAGTACTTC. Residues: CASSESWGQTYEQYF. The complete variable domain, with remaining parts taken from reference TRBV2 and TRBJ2-7, reads EPEVTQTPSHQVTQMGQEVILRCVPISNHLYFYWYRQILGQKVEFLVSFYNNEISEKSEIFDDQFSVERPDGSNFTLKIRSTKLEDSAMYFCASSESWGQTYEQYFGPGTRLTVT.

The chain combines TRBV19 with TRBJ2-1; 7 bases map to TRBD2. CDR1 is LNHDA, CDR2 SQIVND, per germline (reference sequence). V gave up 3 bases and J gave up 0 bases; unmatched junction bases: 2. The CDR3 consists of 15 residues. This CDR3 reads CASSMGGSSYNEQFF. CDR3 coding DNA: TGTGCCAGTAGTATGGGGGGGAGCTCCTACAATGAGCAGTTCTTC. The variable domain in full, completed from reference TRBV19 and TRBJ2-1, reads DGGITQSPKYLFRKEGQNVTLSCEQNLNHDAMYWYRQDPGQGLRLIYYSQIVNDFQKGDIAEGYSVSREKKESFPLTVTSAQKNPTAFYLCASSMGGSSYNEQFFGPGTRLTVL.

V gene TRBV2 combines with J gene TRBJ1-1; D not certain. V was pared by 7 bases and J by 5 bases, with 11 bases between. Germline CDR1 SNHLY, CDR2 FYNNEI. CDR3 length equals 12 residues. In nucleotides, the CDR3 is TGTGCCAGCACCTCCCGAGGGACTGAAGCTTTCTTT. Protein product: CASTSRGTEAFF.

V and J are TRBV27 and TRBJ2-1, with D possibly matching TRBD1 (5 bases). Per the germline V gene, CDR1 is MNHEY and CDR2 is SMNVEV (reference sequence). CDR3 length: 13 residues. V was shortened by 5 bases and J by 6 bases, with 11 bases between the two germline ends. CDR3 sequence reads: CASSLQGSNEQFF. The CDR3 nucleotides are TGTGCCAGCAGTCTCCAGGGATCCAATGAGCAGTTCTTC.

The chain couples TRBV27 to TRBJ1-4; D possibly corresponds to TRBD1 (5 bases). The CDR3 is 16 residues long. CDR1 and CDR2 (germline): MNHEY, SMNVEV (reference sequence). Trimming cost V 1 base and J 0 bases, with 9 bases left between them. The CDR3 sequence is CASSLYAGATNEKLFF. As DNA, the CDR3 is TGTGCCAGCAGTTTATACGCGGGGGCAACTAATGAAAAACTGTTTTTT.

This rearrangement joins TRBV11-2 to TRBJ2-5; D is perhaps TRBD1 (6 bases). The CDR3 loop spans 14 amino acids. The V end lost 1 base, the J end lost 5 bases, and 11 bases lay between the germline ends. Germline lookup yields CDR1 SGHAT and CDR2 FQNNGV. CDR3 residues: CASSLVNRDETQYF. The DNA of the CDR3 is TGTGCCAGCAGCTTAGTGAACAGGGACGAGACCCAGTACTTC.

The genes are TRBV28 and TRBJ2-1; 8 positions match TRBD1. CDR1 MDHEN and CDR2 SYDVKM come from the germline V gene. The CDR3 is 16 residues long. Losses at the gene ends were 5 bases for V and 4 bases for J; bases not matched to a gene: 10. CDR3 sequence (DNA): TGTGCCAGCAGTCTCCCGCCAACAGGGGGATACAATGAGCAGTTCTTC. It is translated as CASSLPPTGGYNEQFF.

As DNA, the CDR3 is TGTGCCAGCAGCTTGGCGGCTATAAGGTCCCGGCAGTACTTC. Protein sequence: CASSLAAIRSRQYF. J is TRBJ2-7 and V is TRBV5-6, with D unclear. CDR3 length: 14 amino acids. The ends were cut back, 0 bases at V and 9 bases at J, with 16 bases in the middle. CDR1 and CDR2 (germline): SGHDT, YYEEEE.

The chain employs TRBV7-9 and TRBJ1-4; perhaps TRBD1 as D (5 bases). From germline, CDR1 is SEHNR and CDR2 FQNEAQ (reference sequence). This CDR3 is 14 amino acids long. V was pared by 1 base and J by 8 bases, with 11 bases between. The CDR3 sequence: CASSLEAGWEKLFF. In nucleotides, the CDR3 is TGTGCCAGCAGCTTAGAGGCAGGGTGGGAAAAACTGTTTTTT.

The rearrangement joins TRBV18 to TRBJ2-7, with a weak D call TRBD2 (6 bases). The length of the CDR3 is 12 residues. Germline CDR1 KGHSH, CDR2 LQKENI. The V gene lost 3 bases and the J gene lost 3 bases, with 6 bases spanning the gap. CDR3 DNA: TGTGCCAGCTCACCCGGGAGCTACGAGCAGTACTTC. It yields the protein CASSPGSYEQYF.

This clone appeared a few times. The J gene is TRBJ1-2, the V gene TRBV25-1, with D possibly TRBD1 on 5 matching bases. Deletions cut 2 bases from V and 4 bases from J, with 8 bases between. Germline CDR1 MGHDK, CDR2 SYGVNS. The CDR3 extends over 13 amino acids. The CDR3 loop reads CASSEGGLYGYTF. The DNA of the CDR3 is TGTGCCAGCAGTGAAGGGGGTCTCTATGGCTACACCTTC.

The chain recombines TRBV27 with TRBJ2-1, with D unclear. CDR3 length: 14 amino acids. V was pared by 5 bases and J by 0 bases, with 8 bases between. Germline CDR1 and CDR2: MNHEY and SMNVEV (reference sequence). The CDR3 DNA is TGTGCCAGCAGTGAAGTAAGCTCCTACAATGAGCAGTTCTTC. Translated: CASSEVSSYNEQFF.

V and J are TRBV5-1 and TRBJ1-2; TRBD1 agrees at 8 bases. Germline trimming cut 0 bases from V and 3 bases from J; bases unmatched to any gene: 4. The CDR3 sequence is 15 residues long. Germline values: CDR1 SGHRS, CDR2 YFSETQ. The chain's CDR3 is CASSLGQGADYGYTF. In DNA, the CDR3 is TGCGCCAGCAGCTTGGGGCAGGGGGCAGACTATGGCTACACCTTC.

J is TRBJ2-7 and V is TRBV27; 10 nucleotides align to TRBD1. V was clipped by 5 bases and J by 3 bases; unmatched bases: 10. This CDR3 comprises 16 residues. Per the germline V gene, CDR1 is MNHEY and CDR2 is SMNVEV (reference sequence). The CDR3 region is CASSGMGQGINYEQYF. The CDR3 DNA sequence: TGTGCCAGCAGTGGCATGGGACAGGGGATCAACTACGAGCAGTACTTC.

This chain uses TRBV4-1 with TRBJ2-1; 9 bases agree with TRBD1. Germline-derived CDR1 and CDR2 are MGHRA and YSYEKL. The CDR3 extends over 16 amino acids. J gave up 4 bases and V 1 base, and 5 bases lay outside the gene matches. The CDR3 region is CASSQGPGQGYNEQFF. Here the CDR3 DNA reads TGCGCCAGCAGCCAAGGGCCGGGACAGGGTTACAATGAGCAGTTCTTC.

V usage is TRBV5-6 and J usage is TRBJ1-5, with D unclear. Trimming cost V 3 bases and J 3 bases, with 13 bases left between them. The CDR3 has 15 amino acids. Germline V gene data show CDR1 as SGHDT and CDR2 as YYEEEE. CDR3 sequence: CASSYGPADNQPQHF. As DNA, the CDR3 is TGTGCCAGCAGCTACGGACCCGCTGACAATCAGCCCCAGCATTTT.

The chain recombines TRBV4-1 with TRBJ2-7, with D uncertain. V lost 1 base and J lost 2, with 6 bases in between. Germline V CDR1 and CDR2: MGHRA, YSYEKL. The CDR3 loop spans 13 amino acids. CDR3 bases: TGCGCCAGCAGCCAAGCTCCTACCTACGAGCAGTACTTC. It translates to CASSQAPTYEQYF.